The 27 T cell receptor beta chains reported below all come from one sample, sequenced in a study of blood T cell repertoires in COVID-19. The protocol was immunoSEQ multiplex PCR, while the TCRdb copy is restricted to in-frame clones and leaves out a portion. The table lists around 310,000 clones, 90% of them singletons. The sequenced sample consisted of peripheral blood. The receptors were sampled from a young woman with COVID-19, enrolled during active disease.

The chain combines TRBV6-5 with TRBJ1-2; 9 bases are shared with TRBD1. This CDR3 comprises 15 residues. V shed 10 bases, J shed 8 bases, and the junction held 17 bases outside the gene matches. In germline, CDR1 is MNHEY, CDR2 SVGAGI. As DNA, the CDR3 is TGTGCCACCGCCAACCGGGACAGGGAGATCGGCGGCTACACCTTC. This translates into CATANRDREIGGYTF.

The chain recombines TRBV27 with TRBJ2-3; a possible D gene is TRBD2 (5 bases). Germline-derived CDR1 and CDR2 are MNHEY and SMNVEV (reference sequence). The CDR3 is 17 amino acids. V was cut by 6 bases and J by 0 bases, with 19 bases left in between. CDR3 protein: CASSLRAGASSTDTQYF. For the CDR3, the DNA is TGTGCCAGCAGCCTTCGGGCGGGCGCGTCTAGCACAGATACGCAGTATTTT.

This chain links TRBV6-2 or TRBV6-3 with TRBJ2-3; the D gene is possibly TRBD2 (5 bases). The CDR3 covers 14 residues. CDR1 is MNHEY, CDR2 SVGEGT, per germline. Trimming removed 0 bases from V and 3 bases from J, with 7 bases in between. DNA of the CDR3: TGTGCCAGCAGTTACTCGAGACTAACAGATACGCAGTATTTT. This codes for CASSYSRLTDTQYF.

The chain combines TRBV6-6 with TRBJ1-1; possibly TRBD1 for D (5 bases). This CDR3 contains 11 residues. Trimming took off 7 bases at V and 7 bases at J, with 10 bases between the two ends. Germline loops: CDR1 MNHNY, CDR2 SVGAGI (reference sequence). The CDR3 reads CASTPGGEAFF. DNA for the CDR3: TGTGCCAGCACTCCGGGGGGTGAAGCTTTCTTT.

The V call is TRBV20-1, the J call TRBJ2-2; TRBD2 agrees at 7 bases. Losses at the gene ends were 3 bases for V and 5 bases for J; bases not matched to a gene: 18. The CDR3 covers 18 residues. Per the germline V gene, CDR1 is DFQATT and CDR2 is SNEGSKA (reference sequence). The CDR3 is CSASESLSSGRKTGELFF. In DNA, the CDR3 is TGCAGTGCTAGTGAGTCCTTATCTAGCGGACGAAAGACCGGGGAGCTGTTTTTT.

The rearrangement joins TRBV6-5 to TRBJ1-2; D is ambiguous. V lost 0 bases and J 1 base, leaving 9 bases between the germline ends. Germline CDR1 and CDR2: MNHEY and SVGAGI. The CDR3 has 15 amino acids. Here the CDR3 DNA reads TGTGCCAGCAGTTACTCGGCACAGCTTAACTATGGCTACACCTTC. This sequence encodes CASSYSAQLNYGYTF.

The sample holds one count of this clone. The chain has TRBV4-2 and TRBJ2-7; TRBD2 aligns across 8 bases. Germline V lookup: CDR1 LGHNA, CDR2 YNFKEQ. The junction had 8 bases not matched to a gene; V was cut back by 0 bases and J by 4 bases. CDR3 length equals 16 residues. In DNA, the CDR3 is TGTGCCAGCAGCCAAGATGTAGGTAGCGGGGCTTACGAGCAGTACTTC. The encoded protein is CASSQDVGSGAYEQYF.

This chain links TRBV5-5 with TRBJ2-2; D not certain. Trimming cost V 0 bases and J 2 bases, with 8 bases left between them. The CDR3 contains 15 residues. The germline CDR1 and CDR2 sequences are SGHKS and YYEKEE (reference sequence). The DNA for the CDR3 is TGTGCCAGCAGCTTGGTGCGGTCCAACACCGGGGAGCTGTTTTTT. Translating it yields CASSLVRSNTGELFF.

J is TRBJ2-3 and V is TRBV6-2 or TRBV6-3; 7 bases are shared with TRBD2. CDR3 size: 15 residues. Germline V gene sequence: CDR1 MNHEY, CDR2 SVGEGT. V was clipped by 2 bases and J by 2 bases; unmatched bases: 4. The CDR3 loop is CASSYGSGDTDTQYF. The CDR3 bases are TGTGCCAGCAGTTACGGCAGCGGGGACACAGATACGCAGTATTTT.

The rearrangement uses TRBV5-1 and TRBJ1-2, with TRBD1 as a possible D gene (5 bases). The germline CDR1 and CDR2 sequences are SGHRS and YFSETQ. CDR3 length: 13 residues. Trimming took 5 bases from V and 4 from J, leaving 12 bases between them. The CDR3 loop is CASSPDTSYGYTF. The DNA of the CDR3 is TGCGCCAGCAGTCCGGACACATCCTATGGCTACACCTTC.

This clone showed up just a few times. The chain recombines TRBV3-1 (or the pseudogene TRBV3-2) with TRBJ2-5; 8 nucleotides line up with TRBD1. The V segment lost 5 bases and the J segment 5 bases; nucleotides outside the gene matches: 10. The CDR3 totals 15 residues. Germline V CDR1 and CDR2: LGHDT, YNNKEL (reference sequence). This chain's CDR3 is CASSSGQGRYETQYF. Here the CDR3 DNA reads TGTGCCAGCAGCTCTGGACAGGGACGGTACGAGACCCAGTACTTC.

This clone was seen only a few times. The V call is TRBV6-2 or TRBV6-3, the J call TRBJ1-5; D ambiguous. The V and J ends lost 6 bases and 8 bases respectively, with 14 bases between them. Germline assignment: CDR1 MNHEY and CDR2 SVGEGT. This CDR3 is 13 amino acids long. CDR3 nucleotide sequence: TGTGCCAGCAGCTGGCGGTTCAAAGAGCCCCAGCATTTT. This codes for CASSWRFKEPQHF.

CDR3: CASNPRGSGYEQYF. CDR3 nucleotides: TGTGCCAGCAACCCCCGGGGTAGCGGATACGAGCAGTACTTC. J is TRBJ2-7 and V is TRBV2; tentatively, D is TRBD2 (6 bases). The V gene lost 7 bases and the J gene lost 4 bases, with 17 bases spanning the gap. This CDR3 spans 14 amino acids. Germline lookup yields CDR1 SNHLY and CDR2 FYNNEI.

The rearrangement uses TRBV7-6 and TRBJ2-2; perhaps TRBD1 as D (6 bases). V was pared by 3 bases and J by 6 bases, with 20 bases between. This CDR3 spans 17 amino acids. Germline V gene lookup returns CDR1 SGHVS and CDR2 FNYEAQ. The CDR3: CASSFEQGQFASGELFF. The CDR3 nucleotides read TGTGCCAGCAGCTTCGAGCAGGGGCAGTTCGCTTCCGGGGAGCTGTTTTTT.

V usage is TRBV3-1 (or the pseudogene TRBV3-2) and J usage is TRBJ1-6; unclear D gene. The germline CDR1 and CDR2 sequences are LGHDT and YNNKEL (reference sequence). The length of the CDR3 is 14 residues. The V and J ends lost 1 base and 2 bases respectively, with 3 bases between them. CDR3 nucleotide sequence: TGTGCCAGCAGCCAAGCCGCCTATAATTCACCCCTCCACTTT. This translates into CASSQAAYNSPLHF.

V gene TRBV6-5 combines with J gene TRBJ2-5; the match to TRBD1 covers 9 bases. The V gene end was trimmed by 5 bases and the J gene end by 5 bases; junction bases not matched to a gene: 9. Germline V lookup: CDR1 MNHEY, CDR2 SVGAGI. The CDR3 sequence is 15 residues long. The DNA for the CDR3 is TGTGCCAGCAGTCGGGACAGGGTCGTGTGGGAGACCCAGTACTTC. Protein product: CASSRDRVVWETQYF.

The chain carries TRBV5-6 and TRBJ2-4; 7 nucleotides agree with TRBD2. Germline assignment: CDR1 SGHDT and CDR2 YYEEEE. The junction had 9 bases not matched to a gene; V was cut back by 3 bases and J by 6 bases. This CDR3 spans 15 amino acids. The CDR3 reads CASSYRLADINIQYF. The CDR3 bases are TGTGCCAGCAGCTACCGACTAGCAGATATAAACATTCAGTACTTC.

The chain links TRBV7-9 to TRBJ1-1; D gene ambiguous. CDR1 and CDR2 from the germline V gene are SEHNR and FQNEAQ (reference sequence). V was trimmed by 6 bases and J by 1 base, leaving 12 bases between them. The CDR3 sequence is 14 residues long. The CDR3 DNA reads as TGTGCCAGCAGGGCGGGTGAGCGGAACACTGAAGCTTTCTTT. Its protein is CASRAGERNTEAFF.

This rearrangement joins TRBV21-1 to TRBJ1-4. TRBV21-1 is marked as a pseudogene. The CDR3 spans 14 residues. CDR3 nucleotide sequence: TGTGCCAGCAGCAAAAGGCCAGCTAGGGAAAAACTGTTTTTT. Translated, it gives CASSKRPAREKLFF.

The CDR3 region has the DNA TGTGCCAGTGGAGACTACAATGAGCAGTTCTTC. Translating gives CASGDYNEQFF. This chain links TRBV19 with TRBJ2-1, with D unresolved. The CDR3 extends over 11 amino acids. Trimming shortened V by 8 bases and J by 3 bases, and 5 bases separated the two germline ends. CDR1 and CDR2 from the germline V gene are LNHDA and SQIVND (reference sequence).

This chain links TRBV5-1 with TRBJ1-1; D uncertain. The CDR3 runs 15 residues. The germline V and J ends were trimmed by 2 bases and 2 bases, with 13 bases remaining between them. The V gene's germline CDR1 is SGHRS and CDR2 YFSETQ. The CDR3 bases are TGCGCCAGCAGCTTAGATAGAGGCGTAAACACTGAAGCTTTCTTT. It is translated as CASSLDRGVNTEAFF.

The chain joins TRBV2 to TRBJ1-2; TRBD1 matches 8 bases. Per the germline V gene, CDR1 is SNHLY and CDR2 is FYNNEI. Germline trimming cut 4 bases from V and 8 bases from J; bases unmatched to any gene: 6. The CDR3 spans 13 residues. The CDR3 DNA follows: TGTGCCAGCAGTGGACAGGGGTATCGGGGCTACACCTTC. This gives the protein CASSGQGYRGYTF.

The gene calls are TRBV11-1 and TRBJ2-1; 9 bases are a match to TRBD2. CDR3 length: 16 residues. Per the germline V gene, CDR1 is SGHAT and CDR2 is FQDESV (reference sequence). V dropped 5 bases and J dropped 4; count of bases not matched to a gene: 9. Written as DNA, the CDR3 is TGTGCCAGCAGCCCCAGGCGGGGGGGGATTTACAATGAGCAGTTCTTC. This gives the protein CASSPRRGGIYNEQFF.

The chain couples TRBV24-1 to TRBJ2-7, with D possibly matching TRBD1 (5 bases). The CDR3 totals 13 residues. With 3 bases removed from V and 9 bases from J, the gap between germline ends came to 14 bases. Germline CDR1 reads KGHDR; CDR2 reads SFDVKD. CDR3 residues: CATSDPRVRVQYF. The CDR3 nucleotides read TGTGCCACCAGTGATCCCAGGGTACGGGTGCAGTACTTC.

This clone was seen a single time. The chain joins TRBV19 to TRBJ1-1; 7 bases align to TRBD1. J lost 8 bases, V lost 2 bases, and 2 bases had no gene match. This CDR3 has 12 amino acids. CDR1 and CDR2 from the germline V gene are LNHDA and SQIVND (reference sequence). Here the CDR3 DNA reads TGTGCCAGTAGTATAAGGGGGCGAGAAGCTTTCTTT. It is translated as CASSIRGREAFF. Using reference TRBV19 and TRBJ1-1 for the parts outside the CDR3, the full variable domain is DGGITQSPKYLFRKEGQNVTLSCEQNLNHDAMYWYRQDPGQGLRLIYYSQIVNDFQKGDIAEGYSVSREKKESFPLTVTSAQKNPTAFYLCASSIRGREAFFGQGTRLTVV.

This sequence joins TRBV28 and TRBJ2-7; 8 nucleotides line up with TRBD2. Germline CDR1 is MDHEN and CDR2 is SYDVKM. The CDR3 runs 12 residues. The junction had 7 bases not matched to a gene; V was cut back by 4 bases and J by 11 bases. CDR3 sequence (DNA): TGTGCCAGCAGTTCAGGACTAGCCAGGGAGTACTTC. This translates into CASSSGLAREYF.

The chain is built from TRBV27 and TRBJ2-7; 7 nucleotides line up with TRBD2. The length of the CDR3 is 14 residues. Germline CDR1 is MNHEY and CDR2 is SMNVEV (reference sequence). The ends lost 3 bases at V and 0 bases at J; junction bases unmatched: 2. This CDR3 is CASSFGGSSYEQYF. The CDR3 DNA follows: TGTGCCAGCAGTTTTGGCGGGAGCTCCTACGAGCAGTACTTC.